The 9 T cell receptor beta chains presented below share a single source sample, sequenced in a study of blood T cells in healthy people across ages. The authors ran a second PCR of 7 to 11 cycles using a sample-barcoded 5' primer and a J-beta primer mix. Via MiXCR, TCRdb re-called the 5' RACE reads, giving one row per CDR3 protein. The sample contains some 900,000 distinct CDR3 sequences, roughly 50% of which appear only once. The sequenced sample consisted of blood. The receptor source for this set is a man in his thirties or forties in good health.

This clonotype has at least ten counts. The chain carries TRBV12-3 or TRBV12-4 and TRBJ1-5, with TRBD1 as a possible D gene (5 bases). The CDR3 spans 17 residues. V was trimmed by 6 bases and J by 2 bases, leaving 20 bases between them. CDR3 bases: TGTGCCAGCAGGCACTTTACATTCGACAGTCGCAATCAGCCCCAGCATTTT. Protein product: CASRHFTFDSRNQPQHF.

This rearrangement joins TRBV7-6 to TRBJ2-7; no firm D call. V lost 3 bases and J lost 5, with 8 bases in between. CDR1 is SGHVS and CDR2 is FNYEAQ in the germline V gene. CDR3 length: 12 residues. The CDR3 loop reads CASSFGSHEQYF. In nucleotides, the CDR3 is TGTGCCAGCAGCTTTGGTTCCCACGAGCAGTACTTC.

The chain recombines TRBV9 with TRBJ2-2; the match to TRBD2 covers 7 bases. Germline CDR1 SGDLS, CDR2 YYNGEE. CDR3 size: 16 residues. V lost 3 bases, J lost 0 bases, and 5 bases stayed unmatched. DNA for the CDR3: TGTGCCAGCAGCGATGGACGGGGGGCGAACACCGGGGAGCTGTTTTTT. Amino acids: CASSDGRGANTGELFF.

The rearrangement joins TRBV28 to TRBJ2-7, with D perhaps TRBD1 (6 bases). Trimming pared 6 bases from V and 3 bases from J, leaving 18 bases between. CDR1 MDHEN and CDR2 SYDVKM come from the germline V gene. The CDR3 is made up of 15 amino acids. This chain's CDR3 is CASSSPRGQFYEQYF. The CDR3 DNA sequence: TGTGCCAGCAGCTCCCCTCGGGGACAATTCTACGAGCAGTACTTC.

This clonotype has only a few counts. The chain joins TRBV7-2 to TRBJ2-1; a weak D match, TRBD1 (5 bases). V was trimmed by 5 bases and J by 3 bases, leaving 11 bases between them. The CDR3 is made up of 14 amino acids. Germline V gene sequence: CDR1 SGHTA, CDR2 FQGNSA. The CDR3 nucleotides are TGTGCCAGCAGCCCGACCGACAGCTACAATGAGCAGTTCTTC. Residues: CASSPTDSYNEQFF.

This clonotype has just a few counts. The chain has TRBV4-2 and TRBJ1-1; D ambiguous. CDR1 and CDR2 (germline): LGHNA, YNFKEQ. CDR3 length equals 11 residues. The ends were cut back, 1 base at V and 7 bases at J, with 4 bases in the middle. CDR3 residues: CASSQGLEAFF. In nucleotides, the CDR3 is TGTGCCAGCAGCCAAGGTCTTGAAGCTTTCTTT.

This clonotype has just a few counts. A much larger clone lies a single base off, so this may be a read error. This CDR3 is CASTGTSSYNEQYF. The CDR3 nucleotides are TGTGCCAGCACCGGGACTAGCTCCTACAATGAGCAGTACTTC. V is TRBV2 and J is TRBJ2-1; 9 bases are a match to TRBD2. The tail of the sequence fits TRBJ2-7 better, so the J call may be wrong. The CDR3 consists of 14 residues. The V gene's germline CDR1 is SNHLY and CDR2 FYNNEI.

To note about this clonotype: This may be a read error, as it is one base from a much larger clone. The chain combines TRBV14 with TRBJ2-1; D remains ambiguous. There are 16 residues in the CDR3. The V gene's germline CDR1 is SGHDN and CDR2 FVKESK. This chain's CDR3 is CDSSQGLGVSYNEQFF. CDR3 bases: TGTGACAGCAGCCAAGGGCTAGGTGTGTCCTACAATGAGCAGTTCTTC.

The chain is built from TRBV28 and TRBJ2-4; maybe TRBD1 (6 bases). Per the germline V gene, CDR1 is MDHEN and CDR2 is SYDVKM. The ends were cut back, 3 bases at V and 13 bases at J, with 19 bases in the middle. The CDR3 length is 14 residues. The CDR3 DNA reads as TGTGCCAGCAGTTTTTTGGACAGAGGCGGTGAGCAGTACTTC. Translated, it gives CASSFLDRGGEQYF. The entire variable domain, with the rest obtained from reference TRBV28 and TRBJ2-4, is as follows: DVKVTQSSRYLVKRTGEKVFLECVQDMDHENMFWYRQDPGLGLRLIYFSYDVKMKEKGDIPEGYSVSREKKERFSLILESASTNQTSMYLCASSFLDRGGEQYFGAGTRLSVL.